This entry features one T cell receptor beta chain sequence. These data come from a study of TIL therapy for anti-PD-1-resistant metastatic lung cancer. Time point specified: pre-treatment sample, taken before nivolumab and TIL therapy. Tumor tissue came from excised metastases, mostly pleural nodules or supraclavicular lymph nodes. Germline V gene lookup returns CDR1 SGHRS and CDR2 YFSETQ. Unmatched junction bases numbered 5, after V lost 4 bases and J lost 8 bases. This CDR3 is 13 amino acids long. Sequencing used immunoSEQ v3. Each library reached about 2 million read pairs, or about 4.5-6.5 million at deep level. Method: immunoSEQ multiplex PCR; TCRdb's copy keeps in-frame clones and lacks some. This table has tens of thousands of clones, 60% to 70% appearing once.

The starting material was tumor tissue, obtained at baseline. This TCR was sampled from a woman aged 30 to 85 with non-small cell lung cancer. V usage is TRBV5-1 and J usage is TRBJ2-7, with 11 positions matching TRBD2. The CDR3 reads CASSLAGGSQQYF. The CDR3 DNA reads TGCGCCAGCAGCCTAGCGGGAGGAAGCCAGCAGTACTTC. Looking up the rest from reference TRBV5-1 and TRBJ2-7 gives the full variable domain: KAGVTQTPRYLIKTRGQQVTLSCSPISGHRSVSWYQQTPGQGLQFLFEYFSETQRNKGNFPGRFSGRQFSNSRSEMNVSTLELGDSALYLCASSLAGGSQQYFGPGTRLTVT.